This T cell receptor (beta chain) stems from a study of T cell changes during pregnancy in multiple sclerosis (dated by TCRdb to the late 2010s). Regarding the complete study: The study examined how the T cell repertoire changed over the course of pregnancy in women with multiple sclerosis.

The library was prepared using the immunoSEQ multiplex PCR assay. Here the immuneACCESS table is served through TCRdb, limited to in-frame sequences with V and J called. Missing clones are a known gap in these copies; in checked studies unresolved V genes cover under half, and the rest lacks a known reason. Recorded for this sample are about 70,000 clones; approximately 91% of them occurred a single time. Around 0.27% of the sample lies in the top ten. Comment on this clone: Its antigen remains unidentified. Base qualities are not provided; no much larger clone lies one nucleotide away.

CDR1 and CDR2 (SGDLS, YYNGEE) derive from the germline V gene. The germline V and J ends show losses of 0 bases and 1 base respectively, and no gene match explains 5 bases of the junction. CDR3 length: 18 amino acids, cysteine to phenylalanine. Only CDR3 DNA remains: 54 bases, in frame from the first base. The origin of this receptor is a female donor with multiple sclerosis, enrolled in a pregnancy study. The receptor chain draws on TRBV9 and TRBJ2-3, with 13 middle bases fitting TRBD2. The sample consisted of CD4+ T cells from peripheral blood mononuclear cells, taken after pregnancy. Here the CDR3 is given as CASSVGTSGSAGTDTQYF. The nucleotide sequence is TGTGCCAGCAGCGTAGGGACTAGCGGGAGTGCAGGCACAGATACGCAGTATTTT.